This T cell receptor beta chain appears in the sequencing data of a study of blood T cell repertoires in COVID-19. The wider study: Sites in the United States, Italy and Spain provided acute and convalescent COVID-19 samples. Sources were T cells, B-cell-depleted T cells, or PBMCs; the material itself was cDNA or gDNA.

Germline V CDR1 and CDR2: MNHEY, SVGAGI. The J segment lost 14 bases and the V segment lost 7 bases, leaving 13 bases of the junction unmatched. The CDR3 is 12 residues long. The sample holds one count of this clone. As originally analysed: Nucleated cell counts were estimated from reference gene primer amplification. Generated by immunoSEQ multiplex PCR, the TCRdb table keeps only in-frame clones and is missing some. For V, J and clone size, that table is used; D and trimming come from the DNA. The sample lists about 58,000 clones; about nine tenths were seen once. The sample comprised peripheral blood. This clonotype originated in an older woman with active COVID-19. The chain has TRBV6-5 and TRBJ2-5; the match to TRBD1 covers 7 bases. The CDR3 nucleotides read TGTGCCAGCAAGAAGGATACGGGACAGCCATACTTC. Residues: CASKKDTGQPYF.